Presented here are 21 T cell receptor beta chains from one specimen sequenced in a study of blood T cell repertoires in COVID-19. Produced via immunoSEQ multiplex PCR; TCRdb's table is partial and in-frame only. The sample lists some 300,000 clones, 90% occurring once. The material sequenced was peripheral blood. The receptors stem from a woman aged 40 to 49 with COVID-19, enrolled during active disease.

The CDR3 reads CAWRGGRGGYTF. CDR3 sequence (DNA): TGTGCCTGGAGAGGGGGCCGGGGTGGCTACACCTTC. The chain has TRBV30 and TRBJ1-2; 7 bases agree with TRBD1. The J segment lost 7 bases and the V segment lost 3 bases, leaving 5 bases of the junction unmatched. From germline, CDR1 is GTSNPN and CDR2 SVGIG (reference sequence). The CDR3 extends over 12 amino acids.

The rearrangement uses TRBV6-6 and TRBJ2-2; 12 nucleotides line up with TRBD1. Germline-derived CDR1 and CDR2 are MNHNY and SVGAGI (reference sequence). This CDR3 is built from 17 residues. V trimming: 5 bases; J trimming: 3 bases; junction bases outside the gene matches: 7. CDR3 residues: CASSQTGQGAYTGELFF. The DNA for the CDR3 is TGTGCCAGCAGTCAGACGGGACAGGGGGCGTACACCGGGGAGCTGTTTTTT.

Notes on this clone: This sample also contains other DNA sequences that code for the same CDR3. The chain carries TRBV27 and TRBJ1-5; D not resolved. The CDR3 runs 13 residues. CDR1 and CDR2 from the germline V gene are MNHEY and SMNVEV (reference sequence). The V end lost 3 bases, the J end lost 2 bases, and 5 bases lay between the germline ends. The CDR3 spells CASSFGGNQPQHF. The CDR3 nucleotides read TGTGCCAGCAGTTTCGGTGGCAATCAGCCCCAGCATTTT.

This clone was detected once. V is TRBV7-6 and J is TRBJ1-2; D is perhaps TRBD1 (5 bases). V shed 2 bases and J shed 9 bases, with 22 bases lying between them. The germline CDR1 and CDR2 sequences are SGHVS and FNYEAQ. CDR3 length: 16 residues. This CDR3 is CASSLIGASSTKSYTF. In DNA, the CDR3 is TGTGCCAGCAGCTTAATTGGGGCCTCCTCAACTAAGAGCTACACCTTC. The full variable domain, with the rest looked up from reference TRBV7-6 and TRBJ1-2, is GAGVSQSPRYKVTKRGQDVALRCDPISGHVSLYWYRQALGQGPEFLTYFNYEAQQDKSGLPNDRFSAERPEGSISTLTIQRTEQRDSAMYRCASSLIGASSTKSYTFGSGTRLTVV.

The rearrangement uses TRBV5-5 and TRBJ2-1; the D is unclear. V dropped 1 base and J dropped 10 bases, with 9 bases sitting between them. The CDR3 contains 12 residues. Germline-derived CDR1 and CDR2 are SGHKS and YYEKEE (reference sequence). In DNA form, the CDR3 reads TGTGCCAGCAGCTTGTTGGTCCAGGAGCAGTTCTTC. Translation: CASSLLVQEQFF.

This clone has only one observation. V is TRBV9 and J is TRBJ1-1, with D tentatively TRBD1 (5 bases). The germline gives CDR1 SGDLS, CDR2 YYNGEE. V lost 4 bases and J lost 1, with 14 bases in between. The CDR3 extends over 15 amino acids. The CDR3 reads CASSIDSYSNTEAFF. The DNA for the CDR3 is TGTGCCAGCAGCATTGACAGTTACTCGAACACTGAAGCTTTCTTT.

The chain has TRBV6-6 and TRBJ1-6; TRBD1 might be the D (6 bases). From germline, CDR1 is MNHNY and CDR2 SVGAGI (reference sequence). This CDR3 contains 14 residues. V lost 6 bases to trimming and J lost 7 bases, with 13 bases between them. The CDR3 loop is CASSPLGGNSPLHF. The DNA of the CDR3 is TGTGCCAGCAGCCCCCTTGGGGGCAATTCACCCCTCCACTTT.

The chain has TRBV5-4 and TRBJ1-1; D is ambiguous. Germline CDR1 SGHNT, CDR2 YYREEE (reference sequence). The CDR3 contains 13 residues. Trimming took 4 bases from V and 2 from J, leaving 9 bases between them. CDR3 DNA sequence: TGTGCCAGCAGCCCTCGTTTAAACACTGAAGCTTTCTTT. This gives the protein CASSPRLNTEAFF.

This clone was picked up a small number of times. V gene TRBV10-3 combines with J gene TRBJ2-2; weak D call: TRBD1 (6 bases). CDR1 ENHRY and CDR2 SYGVKD come from the germline V gene. V lost 2 bases and J lost 3, with 7 bases in between. The CDR3 extends over 14 amino acids. CDR3 DNA sequence: TGTGCCATCAGTGAGGGACAGTACACCGGGGAGCTGTTTTTT. Translated: CAISEGQYTGELFF.

This clone was recorded a few times. The J gene is TRBJ2-1, the V gene TRBV6-5; 9 bases fit TRBD2. With 2 bases clipped from V and 5 bases from J, the junction kept 7 bases outside the gene matches. Germline V gives CDR1 MNHEY, CDR2 SVGAGI. The CDR3 extends over 16 amino acids. The CDR3 sequence: CASSYPAGGPHNEQFF. In DNA, the CDR3 is TGTGCCAGCAGTTACCCGGCGGGAGGGCCACACAATGAGCAGTTCTTC.

The chain links TRBV6-5 to TRBJ1-5, with 8 bases that match TRBD1. The CDR3 totals 15 residues. V lost 6 bases to trimming and J lost 0 bases; unmatched junction nucleotides: 4. Germline-derived CDR1 and CDR2 are MNHEY and SVGAGI. CDR3 loop: CASRPQGVSNQPQHF. The CDR3 DNA reads as TGTGCCAGCAGACCACAGGGGGTTAGCAATCAGCCCCAGCATTTT.

This clone was observed a handful of times. The chain recombines TRBV11-2 with TRBJ1-4; D ambiguous. Trimming took off 0 bases at V and 7 bases at J, with 15 bases between the two ends. Germline values: CDR1 SGHAT, CDR2 FQNNGV. This CDR3 is built from 16 residues. The CDR3 spells CASSLDREGLGEKLFF. CDR3 bases: TGTGCCAGCAGCTTAGATCGGGAGGGCCTAGGTGAAAAACTGTTTTTT.

The CDR3 loop reads CASSPMTGSIYEQYF. CDR3 DNA sequence: TGTGCCAGCAGCCCTATGACAGGCTCCATCTACGAGCAGTACTTC. The V call is TRBV5-4, the J call TRBJ2-7; possible D gene TRBD1, 6 bases. Germline lookup yields CDR1 SGHNT and CDR2 YYREEE (reference sequence). The germline V and J ends were trimmed by 4 bases and 3 bases, with 17 bases remaining between them. This CDR3 comprises 15 residues.

CDR3 DNA sequence: TGTGCCAGCAGCCAAAGACGACAGGGGCCCAACTCCATCTACGAGCAGTACTTC. It yields the protein CASSQRRQGPNSIYEQYF. The J gene is TRBJ2-7, the V gene TRBV7-2, with 8 nucleotides matching TRBD1. There are 18 residues in the CDR3. The trim removed 5 bases at V and 3 bases at J, leaving 18 bases unmatched. The germline gives CDR1 SGHTA, CDR2 FQGNSA.

This chain uses TRBV2 with TRBJ2-1; 7 bases fit TRBD2. Germline CDR1 reads SNHLY; CDR2 reads FYNNEI. The CDR3 length is 17 residues. J was trimmed by 2 bases and V by 7 bases; bases with no gene match: 14. The CDR3 sequence: CASTPRRWGTTYNEQFF. The DNA for the CDR3 is TGTGCCAGCACTCCCCGCCGATGGGGGACTACCTACAATGAGCAGTTCTTC.

The chain combines TRBV7-2 with TRBJ2-1; D possibly corresponds to TRBD1 (5 bases). Trimming left V 4 bases short and J 5 bases short, with 15 bases between. Germline V gene lookup returns CDR1 SGHTA and CDR2 FQGNSA. CDR3 length: 15 amino acids. CDR3 DNA: TGTGCCAGCAGCTCATCCCGGACAAACCACAATGAGCAGTTCTTC. Translated: CASSSSRTNHNEQFF. Full variable domain (outside the CDR3, taken from reference TRBV7-2 and TRBJ2-1): GAGVSQSPSNKVTEKGKDVELRCDPISGHTALYWYRQSLGQGLEFLIYFQGNSAPDKSGLPSDRFSAERTGGSVSTLTIQRTQQEDSAVYLCASSSSRTNHNEQFFGPGTRLTVL.

This chain links TRBV3-1 (or the pseudogene TRBV3-2) with TRBJ2-5; D unclear. Germline V gene lookup returns CDR1 LGHDT and CDR2 YNNKEL (reference sequence). V was clipped by 3 bases and J by 5 bases, with 13 bases between them. The CDR3 is 14 amino acids. The CDR3 bases are TGTGCCAGCAGCCAGTGGTCTAGGATGGAGACCCAGTACTTC. The encoded protein is CASSQWSRMETQYF.

The chain carries TRBV5-6 and TRBJ1-1; perhaps TRBD1 as D (6 bases). Per germline, CDR1 SGHDT and CDR2 YYEEEE. Trimming shortened V by 0 bases and J by 1 base, and 10 bases separated the two germline ends. This CDR3 spans 15 amino acids. In nucleotides, the CDR3 is TGTGCCAGCAGCTTGGTGGACAGACCGAACACTGAAGCTTTCTTT. It specifies CASSLVDRPNTEAFF.

The J gene is TRBJ2-7, the V gene TRBV27; D is unclear. CDR1 and CDR2 from the germline V gene are MNHEY and SMNVEV (reference sequence). V was cut by 2 bases and J by 6 bases, with 5 bases left in between. CDR3 size: 11 residues. The CDR3 loop is CASSLLSEQYF. CDR3 DNA: TGTGCCAGCAGTTTACTTTCCGAGCAGTACTTC.

This clone has a single count. V gene TRBV4-3 combines with J gene TRBJ1-2; D is unclear. Germline assignment: CDR1 LGHNA and CDR2 YSLEER. V shed 0 bases and J shed 5 bases, with 7 bases lying between them. This CDR3 has 13 amino acids. The CDR3 nucleotides read TGCGCCAGCAGCCAAGAACGCGGGTATGGCTACACCTTC. Translating gives CASSQERGYGYTF.

The CDR3 is CASSLELAGGPEVDTQYF. DNA of the CDR3: TGTGCCAGCAGCTTAGAACTAGCGGGAGGGCCTGAGGTCGATACGCAGTATTTT. This chain connects TRBV7-2 to TRBJ2-3; the match to TRBD2 covers 13 bases. The CDR3 consists of 18 residues. V trimming: 1 base; J trimming: 6 bases; junction bases outside the gene matches: 10. Per the germline V gene, CDR1 is SGHTA and CDR2 is FQGNSA.